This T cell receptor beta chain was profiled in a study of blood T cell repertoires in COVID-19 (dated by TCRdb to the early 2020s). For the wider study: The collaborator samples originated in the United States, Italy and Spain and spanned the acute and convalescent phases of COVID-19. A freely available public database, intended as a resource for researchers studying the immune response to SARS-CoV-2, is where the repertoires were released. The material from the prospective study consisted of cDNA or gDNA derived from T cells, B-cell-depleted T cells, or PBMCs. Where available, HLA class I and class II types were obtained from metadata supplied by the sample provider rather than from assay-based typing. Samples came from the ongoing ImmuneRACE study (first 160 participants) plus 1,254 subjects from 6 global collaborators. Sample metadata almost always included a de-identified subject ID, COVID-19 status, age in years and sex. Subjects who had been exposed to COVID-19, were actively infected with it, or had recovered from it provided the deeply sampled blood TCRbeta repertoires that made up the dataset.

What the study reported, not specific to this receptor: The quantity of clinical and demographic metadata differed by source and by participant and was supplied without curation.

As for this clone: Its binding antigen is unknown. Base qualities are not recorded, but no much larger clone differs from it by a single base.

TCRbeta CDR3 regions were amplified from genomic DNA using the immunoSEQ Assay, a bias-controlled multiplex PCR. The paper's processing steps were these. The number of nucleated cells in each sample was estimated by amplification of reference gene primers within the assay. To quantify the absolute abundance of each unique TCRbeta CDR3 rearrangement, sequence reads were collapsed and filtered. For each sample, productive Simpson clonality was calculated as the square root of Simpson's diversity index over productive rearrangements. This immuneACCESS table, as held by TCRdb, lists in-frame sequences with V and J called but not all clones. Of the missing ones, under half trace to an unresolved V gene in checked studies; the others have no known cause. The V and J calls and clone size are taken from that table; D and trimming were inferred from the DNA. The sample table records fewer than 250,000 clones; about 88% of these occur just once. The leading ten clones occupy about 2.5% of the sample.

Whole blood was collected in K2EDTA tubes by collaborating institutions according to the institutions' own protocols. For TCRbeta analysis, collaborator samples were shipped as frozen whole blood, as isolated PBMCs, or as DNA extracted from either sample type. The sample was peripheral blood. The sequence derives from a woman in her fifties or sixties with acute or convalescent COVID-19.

The CDR3 protein: CASSLEVAGSDTQYF. The DNA reads TGTGCCAGCTCATTGGAGGTAGCGGGGTCAGATACGCAGTATTTT. Recombination linked TRBV18 to TRBJ2-3; a stretch of 8 junction bases matches TRBD2. The CDR1 and CDR2 encoded by the germline V gene are KGHSH and LQKENI. Trimming leaves V shorter by 5 bases and J shorter by 4 bases, with the junction holding 8 bases beyond the gene matches. CDR3 length: 15 amino acids, cysteine to phenylalanine. The CDR3 DNA has 45 bases and is translated from base 1.